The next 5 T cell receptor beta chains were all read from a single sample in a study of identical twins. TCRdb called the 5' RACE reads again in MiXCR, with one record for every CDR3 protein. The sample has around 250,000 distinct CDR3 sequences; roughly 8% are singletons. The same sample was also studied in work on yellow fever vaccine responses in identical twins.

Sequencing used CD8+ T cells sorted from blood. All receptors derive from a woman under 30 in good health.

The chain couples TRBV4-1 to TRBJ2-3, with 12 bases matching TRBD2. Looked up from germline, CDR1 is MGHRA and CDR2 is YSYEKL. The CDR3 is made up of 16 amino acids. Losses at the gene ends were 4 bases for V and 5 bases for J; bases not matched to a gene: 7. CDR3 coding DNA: TGCGCCAGCAGCCCACGACTAGCGGGGGTGGGAGATACGCAGTATTTT. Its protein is CASSPRLAGVGDTQYF.

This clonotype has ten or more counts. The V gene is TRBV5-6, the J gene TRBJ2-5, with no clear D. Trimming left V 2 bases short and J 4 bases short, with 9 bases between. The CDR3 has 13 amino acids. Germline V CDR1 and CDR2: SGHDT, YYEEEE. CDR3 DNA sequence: TGTGCCAGCAGCTTCTGGCCCCGAGAGACCCAGTACTTC. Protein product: CASSFWPRETQYF.

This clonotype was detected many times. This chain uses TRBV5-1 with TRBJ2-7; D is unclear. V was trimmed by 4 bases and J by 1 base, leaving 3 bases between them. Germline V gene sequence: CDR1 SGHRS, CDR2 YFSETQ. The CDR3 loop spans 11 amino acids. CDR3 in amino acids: CASSKSYEQYF. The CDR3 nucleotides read TGCGCCAGCAGCAAATCCTACGAGCAGTACTTC.

The CDR3 nucleotides are TGTGCCAGCAGCCAAGAGGACGTTCCCTTCGGGTACGAGCAGTACTTC. This sequence encodes CASSQEDVPFGYEQYF. V is TRBV4-2 and J is TRBJ2-7; no definite D call. V lost 0 bases to trimming and J lost 4 bases, with 16 bases between them. The CDR3 is 16 residues long. The V gene's germline CDR1 is LGHNA and CDR2 YNFKEQ.

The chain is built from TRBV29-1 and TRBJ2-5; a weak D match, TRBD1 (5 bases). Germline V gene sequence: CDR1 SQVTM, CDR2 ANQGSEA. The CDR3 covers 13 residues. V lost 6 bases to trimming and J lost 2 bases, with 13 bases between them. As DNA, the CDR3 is TGCAGCGTCAAAAATCCAGGGCAAGAGACCCAGTACTTC. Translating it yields CSVKNPGQETQYF.